These T cell receptor beta chains were read from a single sample in a study of blood T cell repertoires in COVID-19. TCRdb's table, derived via immunoSEQ multiplex PCR, lists solely in-frame clones and lacks some. The sample includes 450,000 to 500,000 clones, about 88% of them seen just once. The sequenced sample consisted of PBMCs or T cells enriched from blood (not recorded which). The receptors here all came from a woman in her sixties or seventies who had recovered from COVID-19. Each CDR3 is given with its conserved first and last residue. The order of the fields is V gene, J gene, clone size, D gene, CDR3 protein, CDR3 DNA. A D gene is named only where the DNA matches it firmly. The listing skips clone size in some rows; elsewhere it reads once, few, many or a size class.

V: TRBV7-2; J: TRBJ1-6; size: NA; D: NA; CDR3: CASSLVQGNSPLHF; DNA: TGTGCCAGCAGCTTAGTTCAGGGGAATTCACCCCTCCACTTT
V: TRBV7-8; J: TRBJ1-2; size: NA; D: NA; CDR3: CASSPGYGYTF; DNA: TGTGCCAGCAGCCCCGGCTATGGCTACACCTTC
V: TRBV2; J: TRBJ1-1; size: NA; D: NA; CDR3: CASSEEPGLMNTEAFF; DNA: TGTGCCAGCAGTGAAGAGCCAGGGCTAATGAACACTGAAGCTTTCTTT
V: TRBV19; J: TRBJ1-5; size: NA; D: NA; CDR3: CASRRGWGNQPQHF; DNA: TGTGCCAGTAGAAGGGGCTGGGGCAATCAGCCCCAGCATTTT
V: TRBV12-3/TRBV12-4; J: TRBJ1-4; size: NA; D: TRBD1; CDR3: CASSLRQGEKLFF; DNA: TGTGCCAGCAGTTTAAGACAGGGGGAAAAACTGTTTTTT
V: TRBV5-4; J: TRBJ1-2; size: few; D: TRBD1; CDR3: CASSSGQGYGYTF; DNA: TGTGCCAGCAGCTCTGGACAGGGCTATGGCTACACCTTC
V: TRBV19; J: TRBJ1-1; size: NA; D: NA; CDR3: CASRASTANTEAFF; DNA: TGTGCCAGTAGGGCCTCGACAGCGAACACTGAAGCTTTCTTT
V: TRBV11-2; J: TRBJ1-1; size: NA; D: NA; CDR3: CASSSGWSTEAFF; DNA: TGTGCCAGCAGCTCCGGGTGGAGCACTGAAGCTTTCTTT
V: TRBV19; J: TRBJ2-3; size: NA; D: NA; CDR3: CASSIATRTDTQYF; DNA: TGTGCCAGTAGTATAGCCACGAGAACGGATACGCAGTATTTT
V: TRBV5-1; J: TRBJ2-7; size: NA; D: TRBD1; CDR3: CASSMGQGYEQYF; DNA: TGCGCCAGCAGCATGGGACAGGGTTACGAGCAGTACTTC
V: TRBV11-2; J: TRBJ2-5; size: NA; D: TRBD1; CDR3: CASSFGTAFQETQYF; DNA: TGTGCCAGCAGCTTCGGGACAGCTTTCCAAGAGACCCAGTACTTC
V: TRBV18; J: TRBJ2-6; size: NA; D: TRBD1; CDR3: CASSPTGAGANVLTF; DNA: TGTGCCAGCTCACCTACAGGGGCTGGGGCCAACGTCCTGACTTTC
V: TRBV6-6; J: TRBJ1-3; size: NA; D: TRBD1; CDR3: CASSQLPRTGASGNTIYF; DNA: TGTGCCAGCAGTCAACTACCACGCACAGGGGCCTCTGGAAACACCATATATTTT
V: TRBV28; J: TRBJ1-2; size: NA; D: NA; CDR3: CASSSTQGFRYGYTF; DNA: TGTGCCAGCAGTTCGACACAGGGTTTTCGCTATGGCTACACCTTC
V: TRBV6-1; J: TRBJ2-1; size: NA; D: TRBD1; CDR3: CASREQRGQGEVNEQFF; DNA: TGTGCCAGCAGGGAACAGAGAGGACAGGGGGAGGTAAATGAGCAGTTCTTC
V: TRBV5-1; J: TRBJ1-1; size: NA; D: NA; CDR3: CASSLQGTEAFF; DNA: TGCGCCAGCAGCTTACAGGGCACTGAAGCTTTCTTT
V: TRBV28; J: TRBJ2-6; size: NA; D: TRBD1; CDR3: CASSLWGTVSGANVLTF; DNA: TGTGCCAGCAGTTTATGGGGGACAGTCTCTGGGGCCAACGTCCTGACTTTC
V: TRBV10-1; J: TRBJ1-3; size: once; D: NA; CDR3: CASGTTGNTIYF; DNA: TGCGCCAGCGGGACAACTGGAAACACCATATATTTT
V: TRBV9; J: TRBJ2-1; size: NA; D: TRBD1; CDR3: CASSPEGTGSYEQFF; DNA: TGTGCCAGCAGCCCAGAGGGGACAGGGAGTTATGAGCAGTTCTTC
V: TRBV5-1; J: TRBJ2-3; size: NA; D: NA; CDR3: CASSLDRETDTQYF; DNA: TGCGCCAGCAGCTTGGACAGGGAGACAGATACGCAGTATTTT
V: TRBV3-1/TRBV3-2; J: TRBJ2-1; size: NA; D: TRBD2; CDR3: CASSYALAGVANEQFF; DNA: TGTGCCAGCAGCTACGCACTAGCGGGGGTTGCTAATGAGCAGTTCTTC
V: TRBV27; J: TRBJ1-4; size: NA; D: NA; CDR3: CASTSQGTNEKLFF; DNA: TGTGCCAGCACGTCGCAGGGGACTAATGAAAAACTGTTTTTT
V: TRBV4-1; J: TRBJ2-7; size: once; D: TRBD1; CDR3: CASSQDRGQGYEQYF; DNA: TGCGCCAGCAGCCAAGATAGGGGACAGGGCTACGAGCAGTACTTC
V: TRBV29-1; J: TRBJ1-1; size: NA; D: NA; CDR3: CSVDRGQNTEAFF; DNA: TGCAGCGTTGATAGAGGGCAGAACACTGAAGCTTTCTTT
V: TRBV9; J: TRBJ1-2; size: NA; D: NA; CDR3: CASSVAGGNYGYTF; DNA: TGTGCCAGCAGCGTAGCTGGAGGGAACTATGGCTACACCTTC
V: TRBV2; J: TRBJ2-3; size: NA; D: NA; CDR3: CASSPPAGRNTQYF; DNA: TGTGCCAGCAGTCCGCCAGCCGGCAGGAATACGCAGTATTTT
V: TRBV5-5; J: TRBJ1-1; size: NA; D: TRBD1; CDR3: CASSLVLLQGAYREWTEAFF; DNA: TGTGCCAGCAGCTTGGTCCTACTACAGGGGGCGTATCGGGAATGGACTGAAGCTTTCTTT
V: TRBV19; J: TRBJ1-6; size: NA; D: NA; CDR3: CASSIGGYNSPLHF; DNA: TGTGCCAGTAGTATCGGGGGATATAATTCACCCCTCCACTTT
V: TRBV4-2; J: TRBJ2-2; size: NA; D: TRBD1; CDR3: CASRPDRGHTGELFF; DNA: TGTGCCAGCAGACCCGACAGGGGGCACACCGGGGAGCTGTTTTTT
V: TRBV3-1/TRBV3-2; J: TRBJ2-2; size: NA; D: TRBD2; CDR3: CASSVTLLAVNTGELFF; DNA: TGTGCCAGCAGCGTAACCCTCCTAGCGGTGAACACCGGGGAGCTGTTTTTT
V: TRBV13; J: TRBJ2-2; size: NA; D: NA; CDR3: CASSLNGPAGRDTGELFF; DNA: TGTGCCAGCAGCTTAAATGGTCCTGCCGGCAGGGACACCGGGGAGCTGTTTTTT
V: TRBV10-3; J: TRBJ1-5; size: NA; D: TRBD1; CDR3: CAISTGGAGNQPQHF; DNA: TGTGCCATCAGTACAGGGGGCGCGGGCAATCAGCCCCAGCATTTT
V: TRBV21-1; J: TRBJ1-1; size: NA; D: NA; CDR3: CASSYWRSRGEAFF; DNA: TGTGCCAGCAGCTATTGGAGGTCCAGGGGTGAAGCTTTCTTT
V: TRBV12-3/TRBV12-4; J: TRBJ2-1; size: NA; D: NA; CDR3: CASSRSDEQFF; DNA: TGTGCCAGCAGCCGATCAGATGAGCAGTTCTTC
V: TRBV5-1; J: TRBJ2-1; size: NA; D: NA; CDR3: CASIELGGGVEQFF; DNA: TGCGCCAGCATTGAACTCGGCGGAGGAGTTGAGCAGTTCTTC
V: TRBV25-1; J: TRBJ2-1; size: NA; D: NA; CDR3: CASSERLVGEQFF; DNA: TGTGCCAGCAGTGAAAGACTAGTTGGTGAGCAGTTCTTC
V: TRBV6-6; J: TRBJ2-2; size: NA; D: TRBD2; CDR3: CASTRGGANTGELFF; DNA: TGTGCCAGCACGCGCGGGGGGGCTAACACCGGGGAGCTGTTTTTT
V: TRBV27; J: TRBJ1-4; size: NA; D: TRBD1; CDR3: CASSYRGTANEKLFF; DNA: TGTGCCAGCAGTTACAGGGGTACAGCTAATGAAAAACTGTTTTTT
V: TRBV5-1; J: TRBJ2-3; size: NA; D: TRBD1; CDR3: CASKLSGGYQTDTQYF; DNA: TGCGCCAGCAAACTGTCAGGGGGCTATCAGACAGATACGCAGTATTTT
V: TRBV28; J: TRBJ2-3; size: NA; D: NA; CDR3: CASKMGAAIDTQYF; DNA: TGTGCCAGCAAGATGGGGGCGGCAATTGATACGCAGTATTTT
V: TRBV6-5; J: TRBJ1-2; size: NA; D: NA; CDR3: CASSTGPQRGYTF; DNA: TGTGCCAGCAGCACAGGGCCCCAGCGAGGCTACACCTTC
V: TRBV6-5; J: TRBJ1-6; size: NA; D: TRBD1; CDR3: CASARQGDSPLHF; DNA: TGTGCCAGCGCTCGACAGGGGGATTCACCCCTCCACTTT
V: TRBV19; J: TRBJ1-5; size: NA; D: TRBD1; CDR3: CASHPMDRGRLQPQHF; DNA: TGTGCCAGTCACCCTATGGACAGGGGGCGTTTGCAGCCCCAGCATTTT
V: TRBV11-2; J: TRBJ1-1; size: NA; D: NA; CDR3: CASSPVGGSNTEAFF; DNA: TGTGCCAGCAGCCCAGTTGGAGGCTCGAACACTGAAGCTTTCTTT
V: TRBV6-2/TRBV6-3; J: TRBJ1-1; size: NA; D: NA; CDR3: CASSPRGPGRYEAFF; DNA: TGTGCCAGCAGCCCTAGAGGGCCAGGAAGGTATGAAGCTTTCTTT
V: TRBV19; J: TRBJ1-1; size: NA; D: NA; CDR3: CASSPLQGQGWTTEAFF; DNA: TGTGCCAGTAGTCCATTACAGGGTCAGGGGTGGACCACTGAAGCTTTCTTT
V: TRBV28; J: TRBJ1-2; size: NA; D: NA; CDR3: CASSLAPARGGGYTF; DNA: TGTGCCAGCAGTTTAGCCCCGGCGAGGGGGGGAGGCTACACCTTC
V: TRBV6-5; J: TRBJ2-2; size: NA; D: TRBD2; CDR3: CASSYPSGGAGELFF; DNA: TGTGCCAGCAGTTACCCTAGCGGGGGGGCCGGGGAGCTGTTTTTT
V: TRBV9; J: TRBJ1-5; size: few; D: NA; CDR3: CASSELAGGNQPQHF; DNA: TGTGCCAGCAGCGAGCTCGCGGGAGGCAATCAGCCCCAGCATTTT
V: TRBV12-2; J: TRBJ2-3; size: NA; D: NA; CDR3: CGDLLYTDTQYF; DNA: TGTGGGGACTTATTATACACAGATACGCAGTATTTT
V: TRBV5-1; J: TRBJ2-2; size: NA; D: TRBD1; CDR3: CASSQQGADTGELFF; DNA: TGCGCCAGCAGCCAGCAGGGGGCTGATACCGGGGAGCTGTTTTTT
V: TRBV4-1; J: TRBJ1-2; size: NA; D: TRBD1; CDR3: CASSQGDRALAGYTF; DNA: TGCGCCAGCAGCCAAGGTGACAGGGCTCTTGCTGGCTACACCTTC